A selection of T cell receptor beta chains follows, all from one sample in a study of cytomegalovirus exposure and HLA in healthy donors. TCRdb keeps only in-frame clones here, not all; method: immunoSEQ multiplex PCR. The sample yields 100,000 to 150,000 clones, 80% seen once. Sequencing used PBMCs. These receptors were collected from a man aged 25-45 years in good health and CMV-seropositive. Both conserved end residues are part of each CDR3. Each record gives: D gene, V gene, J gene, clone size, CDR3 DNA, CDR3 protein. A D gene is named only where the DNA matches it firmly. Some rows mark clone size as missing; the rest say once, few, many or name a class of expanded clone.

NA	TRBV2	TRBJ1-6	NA	TGTGCCAGCACGAGACAAACCTATAATTCACCCCTCCACTTT	CASTRQTYNSPLHF
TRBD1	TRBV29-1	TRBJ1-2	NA	TGCAGCGTTGTGGAACAGGGGTTTAACTATGGCTACACCTTC	CSVVEQGFNYGYTF
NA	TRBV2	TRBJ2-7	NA	TGTGCCAGCAGTGAAGGTGGGTTTGTGGGAGACTACGAGCAGTACTTC	CASSEGGFVGDYEQYF
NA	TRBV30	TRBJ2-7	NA	TGTGCCTGGAGTGTACCAGGGTTAGCCTACGAGCAGTACTTC	CAWSVPGLAYEQYF
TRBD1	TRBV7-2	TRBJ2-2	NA	TGTGCCAGCAGCTCCAGGGGGCGCGGCGGGGAGCTGTTTTTT	CASSSRGRGGELFF
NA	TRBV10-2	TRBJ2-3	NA	TGCGCCAGCAGACCGGGGGATCTAACAGATACGCAGTATTTT	CASRPGDLTDTQYF
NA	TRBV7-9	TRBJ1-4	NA	TGTGCCAGCAGCCCCCGGTTCGACAGGAGGTCTGAAAAACTGTTTTTT	CASSPRFDRRSEKLFF
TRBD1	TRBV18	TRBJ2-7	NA	TGTGCCAGCTCAAAGGGACAGTCCTACGAGCAGTACTTC	CASSKGQSYEQYF
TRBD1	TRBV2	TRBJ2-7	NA	TGTGCCAGCGCCGGACAGGGCTACGAGCAGTACTTC	CASAGQGYEQYF
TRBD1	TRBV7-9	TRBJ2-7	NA	TGTGCCAGCAGCTTAGAAGCCCTTTCAGGGGGCTCCGACGAGCAGTACTTC	CASSLEALSGGSDEQYF
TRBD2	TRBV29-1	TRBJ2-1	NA	TGCAGCGTTGTGTGGGGGGGGGACAATGAGCAGTTCTTC	CSVVWGGDNEQFF
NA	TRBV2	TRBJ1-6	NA	TGTGCCAGCAGGGTTATTGAAGGGAGAGATTCACCCCTCCACTTT	CASRVIEGRDSPLHF
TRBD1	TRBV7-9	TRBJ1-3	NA	TGTGCCAGCAGCTGGACAGGGGACGGAAACACCATATATTTT	CASSWTGDGNTIYF
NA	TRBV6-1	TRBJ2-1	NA	TGTGCCAGCAGTGCCTACTACAATGAGCAGTTCTTC	CASSAYYNEQFF
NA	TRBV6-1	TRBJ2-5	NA	TGTGCCAGCAGATCACAGAGACAAGAGACCCAGTACTTC	CASRSQRQETQYF
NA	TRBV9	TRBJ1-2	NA	TGTGCCAGCAGCGCCTATGACGAGCGGTGGGGCTACACCTTC	CASSAYDERWGYTF
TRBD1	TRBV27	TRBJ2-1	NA	TGTGCCAGCAGTTCCCCGGGACAGGGAATGAATGAGCAGTTCTTC	CASSSPGQGMNEQFF
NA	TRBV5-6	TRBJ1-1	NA	TGTGCCAGCAGCAAACTCCGCCGGGGCACTGAAGCTTTCTTT	CASSKLRRGTEAFF
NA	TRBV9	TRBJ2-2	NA	TGTGCCAGCAGCGCCTCAGACAGCCACACCGGGGAGCTGTTTTTT	CASSASDSHTGELFF
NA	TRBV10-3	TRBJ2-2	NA	TGTGCCATCAGTGATAACGCACAGCCGTCGAGCACCGGGGAGCTGTTTTTT	CAISDNAQPSSTGELFF
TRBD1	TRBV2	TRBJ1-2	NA	TGTGCCAGCAGTGAAGTTCGGGACAGGGGAAGCTACACCTTC	CASSEVRDRGSYTF
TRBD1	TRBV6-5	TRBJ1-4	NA	TGTGCCAGCAGAAGGACAGGGGGCGCGCTTGAAAAACTGTTTTTT	CASRRTGGALEKLFF
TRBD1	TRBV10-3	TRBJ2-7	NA	TGTGCCATCAGCGGGACCGGGACAGGAATTGAGCAGTACTTC	CAISGTGTGIEQYF
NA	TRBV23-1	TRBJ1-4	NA	TGCGCCAGCAGTCCAATTGTGAGTTGCGGTGAAAAACTGTTTTTT	CASSPIVSCGEKLFF
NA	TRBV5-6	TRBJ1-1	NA	TGTGCCAGCAGCACAGAGCATGTTATGAACACTGAAGCTTTCTTT	CASSTEHVMNTEAFF
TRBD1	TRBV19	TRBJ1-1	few	TGTGCCAGCGGACAGGGGCTCACTGAAGCTTTCTTT	CASGQGLTEAFF
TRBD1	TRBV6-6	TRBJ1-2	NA	TGTGCCAGCAACTACAGGGGGGGGTCCTACTATGGCTACACCTTC	CASNYRGGSYYGYTF
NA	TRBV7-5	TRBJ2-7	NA	TGTGCCAGAAGCTTACTCCGGGACAGGGCGGGGATTGGGTACTTC	CARSLLRDRAGIGYF
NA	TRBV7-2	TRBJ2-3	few	TGTGCCAGCAGCTTAGGGGGGGGCCTCAAAGATACGCAGTATTTT	CASSLGGGLKDTQYF
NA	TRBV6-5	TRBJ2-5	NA	TGTGCCAGCAGCCAGGGGTCAGAGACCCAGTACTTC	CASSQGSETQYF
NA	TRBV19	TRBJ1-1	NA	TGTGCCAGTAGTATAGAGGCAGTGCCGGGACTTACGATACGGGGCACTGAAGCTTTCTTT	CASSIEAVPGLTIRGTEAFF
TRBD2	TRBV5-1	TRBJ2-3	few	TGCGCCAGCAGCCGTCTAGCGGGGGTCGGGGCAGATACGCAGTATTTT	CASSRLAGVGADTQYF